One and the same sample provided the 22 T cell receptor beta chains below, sequenced in a study of radiotherapy plus CTLA-4 blockade in lung cancer. Data came from immunoSEQ multiplex PCR; TCRdb stores just in-frame clones and leaves some out. In the table there are more than 90,000 clones, 80% to 85% of which are singletons. The source was peripheral blood, collected from a patient treated with radiotherapy plus ipilimumab. The receptor source for this set is a human donor with non-small cell lung cancer that progressed on radiotherapy plus ipilimumab.

The V call is TRBV5-4, the J call TRBJ2-2; 10 positions agree with TRBD1. CDR3 length: 16 amino acids. J was trimmed by 3 bases and V by 3 bases; bases with no gene match: 5. Germline V gene sequence: CDR1 SGHNT, CDR2 YYREEE (reference sequence). Written as DNA, the CDR3 is TGTGCCAGCAGCTCCTGGGACAGGGGAGACACCGGGGAGCTGTTTTTT. Its translation is CASSSWDRGDTGELFF.

This clone is a singleton in its sample. At one boundary the junction diverges from the germline segment, which might be a read error. Other DNA sequences of this sample code for an identical CDR3. The chain uses TRBV28 and TRBJ2-7; TRBD2 might be the D (5 bases). The CDR3 runs 16 residues. The germline gives CDR1 MDHEN, CDR2 SYDVKM. CDR3 in amino acids: CASSSGSRGLSYEQYF. The CDR3 DNA is TGTGCCAGCAGTTCGGGTTCTCGCGGACTCTCCTACGAGCAATACTTC. Full variable domain (missing parts from reference TRBV28 and TRBJ2-7): DVKVTQSSRYLVKRTGEKVFLECVQDMDHENMFWYRQDPGLGLRLIYFSYDVKMKEKGDIPEGYSVSREKKERFSLILESASTNQTSMYLCASSSGSRGLSYEQYFGPGTRLTVT.

The chain couples TRBV13 to TRBJ2-6; 8 nucleotides match TRBD2. The CDR3 length is 20 residues. The J segment lost 1 base and the V segment lost 5 bases, leaving 16 bases of the junction unmatched. Germline assignment: CDR1 PRHDT and CDR2 FYEKMQ (reference sequence). Written as DNA, the CDR3 is TGTGCCAGCAGCCCCCAAAGGGACGGCGGGAGGAAGTCTGGGGCCAACGTCCTGACTTTC. It yields the protein CASSPQRDGGRKSGANVLTF.

This clone came up a few times. This chain uses TRBV5-4 with TRBJ2-1; 7 bases are a match to TRBD2. The CDR3 covers 15 residues. V trimming: 0 bases; J trimming: 4 bases; junction bases outside the gene matches: 4. Germline CDR1 reads SGHNT; CDR2 reads YYREEE (reference sequence). CDR3 sequence reads: CASSLGTRSYNEQFF. The CDR3 nucleotides read TGTGCCAGCAGCTTGGGGACTAGGTCTTACAATGAGCAGTTCTTC.

The rearrangement links TRBV5-1 to TRBJ2-1; 8 nucleotides match TRBD1. Looked up from germline, CDR1 is SGHRS and CDR2 is YFSETQ. With 4 bases clipped from V and 4 bases from J, the junction kept 7 bases outside the gene matches. This CDR3 is built from 15 residues. The CDR3 loop is CASSPGTGLYNEQFF. DNA for the CDR3: TGCGCCAGCAGCCCCGGGACAGGTTTATACAATGAGCAGTTCTTC.

The chain has TRBV6-6 and TRBJ1-2; 7 bases match TRBD1. The CDR3 loop spans 13 amino acids. Germline V lookup: CDR1 MNHNY, CDR2 SVGAGI (reference sequence). The junction had 5 bases not matched to a gene; V was cut back by 6 bases and J by 4 bases. CDR3 residues: CASRQGMGYGYTF. DNA of the CDR3: TGTGCCAGCAGACAGGGGATGGGCTATGGCTACACCTTC.

V is TRBV6-6 and J is TRBJ2-7; D is possibly TRBD2 (5 bases). The CDR3 consists of 15 residues. CDR1 MNHNY and CDR2 SVGAGI come from the germline V gene (reference sequence). Trimming stripped 0 bases from V and 3 bases from J, with 12 bases between. CDR3 sequence reads: CASSYSRASGYEQYV. As DNA, the CDR3 is TGTGCCAGCAGTTACTCGAGGGCCAGCGGCTACGAGCAGTACGTC.

The chain recombines TRBV29-1 with TRBJ2-2; the D is unclear. With 6 bases removed from V and 7 bases from J, the gap between germline ends came to 12 bases. Per the germline V gene, CDR1 is SQVTM and CDR2 is ANQGSEA. The CDR3 totals 12 residues. CDR3: CSVQGPVGELFF. CDR3 DNA: TGCAGCGTACAAGGACCAGTCGGGGAGCTGTTTTTT.

The J gene is TRBJ2-1, the V gene TRBV5-3, with 13 bases aligning to TRBD2. TRBV5-3 is filed as an ORF, its function uncertain. This CDR3 region has 19 residues. J was trimmed by 7 bases and V by 4 bases; bases with no gene match: 17. DNA of the CDR3: TGTGCCAGAAGCCGCAGGGGCATACTAGCGGGAGGGCCGTGGAATGAGCAGTTCTTC. Protein: CARSRRGILAGGPWNEQFF.

The chain joins TRBV6-5 to TRBJ1-1; D is perhaps TRBD1 (5 bases). The V and J ends lost 3 bases and 2 bases respectively, with 13 bases between them. The CDR3 runs to 15 residues. Germline values: CDR1 MNHEY, CDR2 SVGAGI. Here the CDR3 reads CASSYSLGVNTEAFF. CDR3 sequence (DNA): TGTGCCAGCAGTTATTCCTTAGGGGTCAACACTGAAGCTTTCTTT.

V is TRBV19 and J is TRBJ2-3, with a weak D call TRBD2 (6 bases). With 3 bases removed from V and 0 bases from J, the gap between germline ends came to 19 bases. Germline V gives CDR1 LNHDA, CDR2 SQIVND (reference sequence). The CDR3 has 18 residues. The CDR3 DNA is TGTGCCAGTAGTATCTCTGGCGGGAAGCCAATTAGCACAGATACGCAGTATTTT. It specifies CASSISGGKPISTDTQYF. Full variable domain (remainder filled in from reference TRBV19 and TRBJ2-3): DGGITQSPKYLFRKEGQNVTLSCEQNLNHDAMYWYRQDPGQGLRLIYYSQIVNDFQKGDIAEGYSVSREKKESFPLTVTSAQKNPTAFYLCASSISGGKPISTDTQYFGPGTRLTVL.

The chain links TRBV27 to TRBJ2-1; 11 bases agree with TRBD2. The CDR3 spans 17 residues. V lost 7 bases to trimming and J lost 6 bases; unmatched junction nucleotides: 14. Germline CDR1 MNHEY, CDR2 SMNVEV (reference sequence). The CDR3 DNA reads TGTGCCAGCACCAATACACTCGGGACTAGCGGAGTCAATGAGCAGTTCTTC. The encoded protein is CASTNTLGTSGVNEQFF.

J is TRBJ2-3 and V is TRBV4-1; D is undetermined. This CDR3 region has 12 residues. Germline V gene lookup returns CDR1 MGHRA and CDR2 YSYEKL. V gave up 2 bases and J gave up 5 bases, with 5 bases separating them. DNA for the CDR3: TGCGCCAGCAGCCAAATACTAGATACGCAGTATTTT. The encoded protein is CASSQILDTQYF.

This clone has just one count. V is TRBV19 and J is TRBJ2-2, with a possible D match to TRBD1 (6 bases). Trimming pared 1 base from V and 4 bases from J, leaving 10 bases between. Germline-derived CDR1 and CDR2 are LNHDA and SQIVND (reference sequence). The CDR3 sequence is 15 residues long. CDR3 in amino acids: CASSIGGQITGELFF. CDR3 nucleotide sequence: TGTGCCAGTAGTATAGGAGGACAGATCACCGGGGAGCTGTTTTTT.

The chain joins TRBV6-5 to TRBJ1-1, with D unclear. Between the trimmed V and J ends, which lost 0 bases and 4 bases, there was a span of 12 bases. The CDR3 covers 15 residues. Germline loops: CDR1 MNHEY, CDR2 SVGAGI. CDR3 residues: CASSYSGPRGTEAFF. The CDR3 coding sequence is TGTGCCAGCAGTTACTCCGGGCCCCGAGGCACTGAAGCTTTCTTT.

The genes are TRBV20-1 and TRBJ1-1; TRBD1 matches at 7 bases. V was clipped by 5 bases and J by 7 bases; unmatched bases: 4. CDR3 length: 11 residues. CDR1 DFQATT and CDR2 SNEGSKA come from the germline V gene (reference sequence). CDR3 protein: CSAEGQFEAFF. The CDR3 nucleotides are TGCAGTGCTGAGGGACAGTTTGAAGCTTTCTTT.

V usage is TRBV9 and J usage is TRBJ2-7; D possibly uses TRBD1 or TRBD2 (5 bases each). CDR3 length equals 16 residues. CDR1 and CDR2 (germline): SGDLS, YYNGEE. Trimming left V 0 bases short and J 2 bases short, with 15 bases between. This chain's CDR3 is CASSVVGTAAPYEQYF. The CDR3 nucleotides read TGTGCCAGCAGCGTAGTGGGGACGGCCGCCCCCTACGAGCAGTACTTC.

This clone was observed once. This chain joins TRBV14 and TRBJ2-1; 8 nucleotides agree with TRBD2. This CDR3 has 16 residues. Unmatched junction bases numbered 10, after V lost 1 base and J lost 8 bases. Germline V gene sequence: CDR1 SGHDN, CDR2 FVKESK. CDR3 protein: CASSQVLAGRDDEQFF. Here the CDR3 DNA reads TGTGCCAGCAGCCAAGTTTTAGCGGGGAGGGATGATGAGCAGTTCTTC.

J is TRBJ2-7 and V is TRBV2; a possible D gene is TRBD2 (6 bases). The CDR3 consists of 14 residues. V shed 8 bases and J shed 4 bases, with 18 bases lying between them. Looked up from germline, CDR1 is SNHLY and CDR2 is FYNNEI. The CDR3 DNA reads TGTGCCAGCGGTTTCGGGCGGGATCAATACGAGCAGTACGTC. As protein: CASGFGRDQYEQYV.

The gene calls are TRBV4-2 and TRBJ1-1; D is undetermined. V lost 0 bases, J lost 0 bases, and 11 bases lay in between. The CDR3 totals 16 residues. From germline, CDR1 is LGHNA and CDR2 YNFKEQ. The CDR3 reads CASSQDSQVMNTEAFF. CDR3 nucleotides: TGTGCCAGCAGCCAAGATTCCCAGGTAATGAACACTGAAGCTTTCTTT.

The genes are TRBV19 and TRBJ2-2, with D possibly matching TRBD2 (6 bases). CDR3 length equals 15 residues. V was shortened by 7 bases and J by 5 bases, with 17 bases between the two germline ends. Looked up from germline, CDR1 is LNHDA and CDR2 is SQIVND (reference sequence). The CDR3 reads CASIGTPQRTGELFF. The CDR3 DNA sequence: TGTGCCAGTATCGGGACTCCACAAAGGACCGGGGAGCTGTTTTTT.

The genes are TRBV5-4 and TRBJ2-3, with D perhaps TRBD1 or TRBD2 (5 bases each). There are 15 residues in the CDR3. Trimming left V 5 bases short and J 2 bases short, with 15 bases between. The germline gives CDR1 SGHNT, CDR2 YYREEE (reference sequence). The CDR3, as DNA: TGTGCCAGCAGGATAGAGGGGTCCCCCACAGATACGCAGTATTTT. Its translation is CASRIEGSPTDTQYF.